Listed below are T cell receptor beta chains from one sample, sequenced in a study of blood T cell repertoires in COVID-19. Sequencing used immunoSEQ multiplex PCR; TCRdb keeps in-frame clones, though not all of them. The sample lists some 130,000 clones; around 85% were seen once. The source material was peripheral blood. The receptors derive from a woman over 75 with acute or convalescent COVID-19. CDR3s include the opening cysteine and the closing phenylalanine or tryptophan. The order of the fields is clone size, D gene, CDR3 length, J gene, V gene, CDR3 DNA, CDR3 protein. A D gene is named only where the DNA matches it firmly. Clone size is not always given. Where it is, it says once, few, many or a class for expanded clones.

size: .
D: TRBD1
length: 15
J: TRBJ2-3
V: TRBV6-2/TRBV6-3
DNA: TGTGCCAGCAGTTCGACAGGGCCGGGAACAGATACGCAGTATTTT
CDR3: CASSSTGPGTDTQYF

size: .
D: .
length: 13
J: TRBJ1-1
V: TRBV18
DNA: TGTGCCAGCTCACCACTACGGGACTCTGAAGCTTTCTTT
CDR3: CASSPLRDSEAFF

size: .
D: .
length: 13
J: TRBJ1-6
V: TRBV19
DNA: TGTGCCAGTAGGAGCTCCTATAATTCACCCCTCCACTTT
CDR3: CASRSSYNSPLHF

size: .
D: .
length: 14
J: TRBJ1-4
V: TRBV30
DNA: TGTGCCTGGAGTGTTGGGGCCGCTAATGAAAAACTGTTTTTT
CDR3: CAWSVGAANEKLFF

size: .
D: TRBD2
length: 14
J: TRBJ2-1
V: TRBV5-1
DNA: TGCGCCAGCAGCGGGACTAGCGGGGTAAATGAGCAGTTCTTC
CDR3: CASSGTSGVNEQFF

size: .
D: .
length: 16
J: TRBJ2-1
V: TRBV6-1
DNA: TGTGCCAGCAGTGAAGCGAGGGCAGGCTATGGGTATGAGCAGTTCTTC
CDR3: CASSEARAGYGYEQFF

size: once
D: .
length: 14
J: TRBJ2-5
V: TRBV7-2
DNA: TGTGCCAGCAGCCCCGGGACTGGGGGGGAGACCCAGTACTTC
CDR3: CASSPGTGGETQYF

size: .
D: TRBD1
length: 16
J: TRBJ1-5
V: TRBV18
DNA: TGTGCCAGCTCACCGCTGGGACAGGGGTTCGGGCAGCCCCAGCATTTT
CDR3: CASSPLGQGFGQPQHF

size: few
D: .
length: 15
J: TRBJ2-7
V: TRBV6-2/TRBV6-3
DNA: TGTGCCAGCAGTTACTCTCAATTGAGCTCCTACGAGCAGTACTTC
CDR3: CASSYSQLSSYEQYF

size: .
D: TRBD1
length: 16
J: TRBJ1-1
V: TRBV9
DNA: TGTGCCAGCAGCATAGGGGGCAGGGGTATGAACACTGAAGCTTTCTTT
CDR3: CASSIGGRGMNTEAFF

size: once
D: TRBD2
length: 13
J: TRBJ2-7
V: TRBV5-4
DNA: TGTGCCAGCAGCACCCCGGGGGGATACGAGCAGTACTTC
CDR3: CASSTPGGYEQYF

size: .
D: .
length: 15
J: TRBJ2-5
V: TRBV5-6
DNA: TGTGCCAGCAGCCCCATGGGGGCAGGACAAGAGACCCAGTACTTC
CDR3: CASSPMGAGQETQYF

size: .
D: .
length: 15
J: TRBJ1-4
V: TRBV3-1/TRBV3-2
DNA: TGTGCCAGCAGCCAAGTCGGGGGACGGAATGAAAAACTGTTTTTT
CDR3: CASSQVGGRNEKLFF

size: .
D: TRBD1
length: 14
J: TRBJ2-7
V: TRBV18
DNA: TGTGCCAGCTCACCACTGGACAGGGTACACGAGCAGTACTTC
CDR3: CASSPLDRVHEQYF

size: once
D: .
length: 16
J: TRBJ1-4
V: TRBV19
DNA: TGTGCCAGTACCAAAGGAGTGAGGACCGGGGGGGAAAAACTGTTTTTT
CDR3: CASTKGVRTGGEKLFF

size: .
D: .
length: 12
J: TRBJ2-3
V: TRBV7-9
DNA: TGTGCCAGCAGTCTTAATCCTTATACGCAGTATTTT
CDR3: CASSLNPYTQYF

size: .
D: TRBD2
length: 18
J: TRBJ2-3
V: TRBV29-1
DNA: TGCAGCGTCGCCGGGACTGCGATTAAAGCGGGATTAGCAGATACGCAGTATTTT
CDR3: CSVAGTAIKAGLADTQYF

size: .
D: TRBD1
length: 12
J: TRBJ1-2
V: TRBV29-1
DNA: TGCAGCGTTGAGTCAGGGGGCCCTGGCTACACCTTC
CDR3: CSVESGGPGYTF

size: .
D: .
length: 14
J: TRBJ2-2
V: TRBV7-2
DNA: TGTGCCAGCAGCTTATCAGGGTACACCGGGGAGCTGTTTTTT
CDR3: CASSLSGYTGELFF

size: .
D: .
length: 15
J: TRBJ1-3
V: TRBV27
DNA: TGTGCCAGCAGTTTATTGGGGCTCTCTGGAAACACCATATATTTT
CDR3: CASSLLGLSGNTIYF

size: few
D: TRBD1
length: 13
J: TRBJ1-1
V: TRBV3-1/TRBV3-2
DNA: TGTGCCAGCAGCCAAGGCAGGGGGACTGAAGCTTTCTTT
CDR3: CASSQGRGTEAFF

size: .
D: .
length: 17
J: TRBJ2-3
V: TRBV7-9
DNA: TGTGCCAGCAGCGGGAGGGACAGGCGGGATCGCACAGATACGCAGTATTTT
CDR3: CASSGRDRRDRTDTQYF

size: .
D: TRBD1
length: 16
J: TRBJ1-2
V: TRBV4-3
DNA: TGCGCCAGCAGCCAAGATTCGACAGGGGGGAACTATGGCTACACCTTC
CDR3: CASSQDSTGGNYGYTF

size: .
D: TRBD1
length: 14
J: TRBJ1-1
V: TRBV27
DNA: TGTGCCAGCAGTCTCGGACAGGTGAACACTGAAGCTTTCTTT
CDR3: CASSLGQVNTEAFF

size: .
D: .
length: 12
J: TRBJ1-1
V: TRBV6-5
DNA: TGTGCCAGCATAGGAGGAGGGGCTGAAGCTTTCTTT
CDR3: CASIGGGAEAFF

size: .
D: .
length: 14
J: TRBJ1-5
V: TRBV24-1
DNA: TGTGCCACCAGCCACAGGGACAGCAATCAGCCCCAGCATTTT
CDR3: CATSHRDSNQPQHF

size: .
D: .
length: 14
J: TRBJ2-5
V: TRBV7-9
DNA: TGTGCCAGCAGCTTCCCTAGCGCCCAAGAGACCCAGTACTTC
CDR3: CASSFPSAQETQYF

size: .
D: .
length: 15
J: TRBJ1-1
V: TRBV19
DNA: TGTGCCAGTAGTATGCGAGGCCGGAGTGGGACTGAAGCTTTCTTT
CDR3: CASSMRGRSGTEAFF

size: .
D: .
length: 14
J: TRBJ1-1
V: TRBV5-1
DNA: TGCGCCAGCAGCTTGGACGTGCTAACCCCTGAAGCTTTCTTT
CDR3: CASSLDVLTPEAFF

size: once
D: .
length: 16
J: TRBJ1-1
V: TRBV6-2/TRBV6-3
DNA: TGTGCCAGCAGTTACTCGATTTCTAGCCTGAACACTGAAGCTTTCTTT
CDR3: CASSYSISSLNTEAFF

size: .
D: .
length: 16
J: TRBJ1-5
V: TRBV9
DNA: TGTGCCAGCAGCCCTCAGGCGCTCCTTAGCAATCAGCCCCAGCATTTT
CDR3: CASSPQALLSNQPQHF

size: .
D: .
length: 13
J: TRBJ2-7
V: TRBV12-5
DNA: TGTGCTAGTGGTTTGGATTACAGCTACGAGCAGTACTTC
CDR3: CASGLDYSYEQYF

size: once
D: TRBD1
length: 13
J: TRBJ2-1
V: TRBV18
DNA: TGTGCCAGCTCACGACAGGGGTCCAATGAGCAGTTCTTC
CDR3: CASSRQGSNEQFF

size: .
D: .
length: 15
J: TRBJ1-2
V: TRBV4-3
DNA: TGCGCCAGCAGCCAAGAACACGGGACTATCTATGGCTACACCTTC
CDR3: CASSQEHGTIYGYTF

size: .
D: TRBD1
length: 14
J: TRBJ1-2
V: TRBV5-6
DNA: TGTGCCAGCACCTCAGCGGGACAGGGCTATGGCTACACCTTC
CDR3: CASTSAGQGYGYTF

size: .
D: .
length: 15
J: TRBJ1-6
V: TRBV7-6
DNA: TGTGCCAGCAGCTTAGGGGCCTCTACTAATTCACCCCTCCACTTT
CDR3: CASSLGASTNSPLHF

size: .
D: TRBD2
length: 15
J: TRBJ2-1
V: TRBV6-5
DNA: TGTGCCAGCAGTTACTTACTAGCGGGATTTAATGAGCAGTTCTTC
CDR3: CASSYLLAGFNEQFF

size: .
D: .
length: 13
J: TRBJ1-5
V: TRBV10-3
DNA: TGTGCCATCAGTGGAGGGGGGGATCAGCCCCAGCATTTT
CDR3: CAISGGGDQPQHF

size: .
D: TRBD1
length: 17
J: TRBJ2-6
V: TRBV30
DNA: TGTGCCTGGAGTGTATGGGGACAGGGATCCGGGGCCAACGTCCTGACTTTC
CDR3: CAWSVWGQGSGANVLTF

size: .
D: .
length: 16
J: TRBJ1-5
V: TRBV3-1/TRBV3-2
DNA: TGTGCCAGCAGCCCGAGGAGTGGGTCGGGCAATCAGCCCCAGCATTTT
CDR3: CASSPRSGSGNQPQHF

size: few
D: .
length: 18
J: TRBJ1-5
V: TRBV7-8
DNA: TGTGCCAGCAGCTCCAGGGTTCGGCAGCCCGGGAGCAATCAGCCCCAGCATTTT
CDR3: CASSSRVRQPGSNQPQHF

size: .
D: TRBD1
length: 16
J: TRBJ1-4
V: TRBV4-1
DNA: TGCGCCAGCAGCCAAGTGGGGACAGGGGGTTTCGAAAAACTGTTTTTT
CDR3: CASSQVGTGGFEKLFF